The 3 T cell receptor beta chains presented below share a single source sample, sequenced in a study of T cell repertoires in cytomegalovirus infection. A single record per CDR3 protein comes from TCRdb applying MiXCR to the reads. The profile shows 600,000 to 800,000 distinct CDR3 sequences, approximately 24% of them singletons. The sequencing sample was made of CD8+ T cells from PBMCs. Every receptor here comes from a human donor in good health (CMV status not recorded). Some clones in this sample may be carry-over from other donors' samples.

The CDR3 region has the DNA TGTGCCAGCAGCTCGACAGGGTCCCGGGGGAACATTCAGTACTTC. This encodes CASSSTGSRGNIQYF. V usage is TRBV7-6 and J usage is TRBJ2-4; tentatively, D is TRBD1 (7 bases). Trimming took off 4 bases at V and 7 bases at J, with 17 bases between the two ends. CDR1 SGHVS and CDR2 FNYEAQ come from the germline V gene. The CDR3 is made up of 15 amino acids.

The V call is TRBV4-2, the J call TRBJ2-3, with 11 bases lining up with TRBD2. This CDR3 spans 17 amino acids. CDR1 LGHNA and CDR2 YNFKEQ come from the germline V gene. The ends lost 1 base at V and 2 bases at J; junction bases unmatched: 5. CDR3 in amino acids: CASSQVYSGGVTDTQYF. Here the CDR3 DNA reads TGTGCCAGCAGCCAAGTCTATAGCGGGGGGGTCACAGATACGCAGTATTTT.

There are a few counts of this clonotype. The V call is TRBV29-1, the J call TRBJ1-2, with no clear D. The CDR3 is made up of 11 amino acids. Trimming took off 6 bases at V and 1 base at J, with 6 bases between the two ends. CDR1 is SQVTM, CDR2 ANQGSEA, per germline. CDR3 sequence: CSVVLNYGYTF. The CDR3 DNA reads TGCAGCGTCGTCCTTAACTATGGCTACACCTTC. Based on the CDR3 plus reference TRBV29-1 and TRBJ1-2, the full variable domain is SAVISQKPSRDICQRGTSLTIQCQVDSQVTMMFWYRQQPGQSLTLIATANQGSEATYESGFVIDKFPISRPNLTFSTLTVSNMSPEDSSIYLCSVVLNYGYTFGSGTRLTVV.